This TCR beta chain was captured in a study of CD8 T cells in Susac syndrome. Random hexamers served to reverse transcribe about 0.45 to 1 ug RNA. TCRdb called the immunoSEQ multiplex PCR reads again in MiXCR, with one record for every CDR3 protein. The data show around 160,000 distinct CDR3 sequences, roughly 95% seen once. V shed 5 bases and J 3 bases; nucleotides not matched to a gene: 9. The CDR3 covers 16 residues. Germline V gives CDR1 MNHNS, CDR2 SASEGT. The clonotype was recovered from a human donor in good health. The material sequenced was CD4+ T cells from PBMCs. The rearrangement links TRBV6-1 to TRBJ2-5, with 10 positions matching TRBD2. CDR3 DNA: TGTGCCAGCAGTCGAAGGGCTAGCGGGGGCGAAGAGACCCAGTACTTC. Residues: CASSRRASGGEETQYF.